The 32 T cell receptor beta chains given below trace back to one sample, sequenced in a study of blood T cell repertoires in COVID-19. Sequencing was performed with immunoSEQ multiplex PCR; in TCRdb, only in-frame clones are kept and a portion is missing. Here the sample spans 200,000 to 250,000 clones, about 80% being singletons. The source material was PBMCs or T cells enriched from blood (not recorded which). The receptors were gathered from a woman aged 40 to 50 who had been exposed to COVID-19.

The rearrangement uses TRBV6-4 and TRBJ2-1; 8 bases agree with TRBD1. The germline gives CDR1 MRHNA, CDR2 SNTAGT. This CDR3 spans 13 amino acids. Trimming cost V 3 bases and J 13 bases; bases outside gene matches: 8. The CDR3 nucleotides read TGTGCCAGCAGTGAGCATTCCGGGACAGGACAGTTCTTC. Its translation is CASSEHSGTGQFF.

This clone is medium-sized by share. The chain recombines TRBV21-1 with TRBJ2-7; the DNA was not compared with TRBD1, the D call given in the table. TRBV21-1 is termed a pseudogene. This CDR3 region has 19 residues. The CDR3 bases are TGTGCCAGCAGCACAGAAGCCGAAACCCGGGACAGGGGGCTCTACGAGCAGTACTTC. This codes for CASSTEAETRDRGLYEQYF.

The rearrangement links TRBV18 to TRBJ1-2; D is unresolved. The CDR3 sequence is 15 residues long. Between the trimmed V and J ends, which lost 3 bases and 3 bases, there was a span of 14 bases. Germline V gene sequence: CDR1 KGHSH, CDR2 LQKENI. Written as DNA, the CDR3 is TGTGCCAGCTCACCCTGGCAGGATGACCACTATGGCTACACCTTC. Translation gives CASSPWQDDHYGYTF.

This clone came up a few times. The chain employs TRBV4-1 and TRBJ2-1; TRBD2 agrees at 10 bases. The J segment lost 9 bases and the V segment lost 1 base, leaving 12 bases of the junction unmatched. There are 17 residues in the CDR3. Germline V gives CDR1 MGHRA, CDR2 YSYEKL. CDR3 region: CASSQVPAGGRVSEQFF. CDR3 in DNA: TGCGCCAGCAGCCAAGTGCCAGCGGGGGGGCGGGTTAGTGAGCAGTTCTTC.

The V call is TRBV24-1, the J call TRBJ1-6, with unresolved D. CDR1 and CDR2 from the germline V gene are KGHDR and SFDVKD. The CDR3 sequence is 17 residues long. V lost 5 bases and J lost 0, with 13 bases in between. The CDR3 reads CATSGEIPNSYNSPLHF. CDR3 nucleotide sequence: TGTGCCACCAGTGGAGAGATACCGAACTCCTATAATTCACCCCTCCACTTT.

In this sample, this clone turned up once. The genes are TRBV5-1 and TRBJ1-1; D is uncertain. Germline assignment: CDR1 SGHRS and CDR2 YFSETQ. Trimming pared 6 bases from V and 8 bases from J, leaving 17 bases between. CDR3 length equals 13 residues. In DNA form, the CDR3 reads TGCGCCAGCACTCCAAGAGGGTCACAGGAAGCTTTCTTT. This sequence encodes CASTPRGSQEAFF.

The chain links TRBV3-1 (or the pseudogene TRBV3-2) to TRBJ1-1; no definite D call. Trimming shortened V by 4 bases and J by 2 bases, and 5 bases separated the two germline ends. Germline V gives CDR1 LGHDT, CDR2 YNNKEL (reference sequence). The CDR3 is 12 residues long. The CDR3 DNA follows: TGTGCCAGCAGCCTCTACAACACTGAAGCTTTCTTT. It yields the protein CASSLYNTEAFF.

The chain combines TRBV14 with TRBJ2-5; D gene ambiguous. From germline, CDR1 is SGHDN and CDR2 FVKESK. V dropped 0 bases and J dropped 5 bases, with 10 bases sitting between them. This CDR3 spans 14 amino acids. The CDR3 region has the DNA TGTGCCAGCAGCCAAGATAGAACTAAGGAGACCCAGTACTTC. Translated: CASSQDRTKETQYF.

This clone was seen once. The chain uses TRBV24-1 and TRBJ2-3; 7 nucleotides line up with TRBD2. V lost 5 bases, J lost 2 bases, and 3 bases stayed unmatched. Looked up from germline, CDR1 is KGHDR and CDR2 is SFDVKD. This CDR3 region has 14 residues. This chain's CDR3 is CATSAGLSTDTQYF. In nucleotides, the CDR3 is TGTGCCACCAGTGCGGGACTATCCACAGATACGCAGTATTTT.

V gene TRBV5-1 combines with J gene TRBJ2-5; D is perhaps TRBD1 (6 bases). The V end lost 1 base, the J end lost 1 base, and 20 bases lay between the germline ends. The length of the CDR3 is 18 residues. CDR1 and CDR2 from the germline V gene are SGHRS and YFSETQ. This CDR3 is CASSLRVAGEVGQETQYF. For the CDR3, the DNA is TGCGCCAGCAGCTTGCGGGTGGCAGGGGAAGTGGGCCAAGAGACCCAGTACTTC. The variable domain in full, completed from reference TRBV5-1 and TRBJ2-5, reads KAGVTQTPRYLIKTRGQQVTLSCSPISGHRSVSWYQQTPGQGLQFLFEYFSETQRNKGNFPGRFSGRQFSNSRSEMNVSTLELGDSALYLCASSLRVAGEVGQETQYFGPGTRLLVL.

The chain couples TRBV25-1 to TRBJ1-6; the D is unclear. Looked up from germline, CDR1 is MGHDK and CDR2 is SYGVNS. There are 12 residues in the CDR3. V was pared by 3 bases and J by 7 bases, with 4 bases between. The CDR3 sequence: CASSDQNSPLHF. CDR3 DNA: TGTGCCAGCAGTGACCAAAATTCACCCCTCCACTTT.

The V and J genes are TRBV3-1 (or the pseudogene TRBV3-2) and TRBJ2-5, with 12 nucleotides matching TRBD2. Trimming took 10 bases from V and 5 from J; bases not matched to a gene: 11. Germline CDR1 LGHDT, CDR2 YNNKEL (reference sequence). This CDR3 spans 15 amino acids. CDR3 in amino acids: CATGPSGGAGETQYF. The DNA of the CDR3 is TGTGCCACCGGGCCTAGCGGGGGGGCAGGGGAGACCCAGTACTTC.

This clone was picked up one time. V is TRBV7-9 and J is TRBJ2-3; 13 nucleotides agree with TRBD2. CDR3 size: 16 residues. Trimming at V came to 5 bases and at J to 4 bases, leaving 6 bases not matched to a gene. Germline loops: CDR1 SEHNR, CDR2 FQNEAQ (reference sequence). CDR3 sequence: CASSLLGLAGADTQYF. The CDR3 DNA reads TGTGCCAGCAGCCTACTTGGACTAGCGGGGGCAGATACGCAGTATTTT.

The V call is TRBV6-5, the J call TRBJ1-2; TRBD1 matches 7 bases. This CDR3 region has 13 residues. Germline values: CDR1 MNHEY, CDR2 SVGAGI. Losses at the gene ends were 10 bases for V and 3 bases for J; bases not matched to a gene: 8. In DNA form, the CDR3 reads TGTGCCACCGCCGGTAGGGGGCACTATGGCTACACCTTC. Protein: CATAGRGHYGYTF.

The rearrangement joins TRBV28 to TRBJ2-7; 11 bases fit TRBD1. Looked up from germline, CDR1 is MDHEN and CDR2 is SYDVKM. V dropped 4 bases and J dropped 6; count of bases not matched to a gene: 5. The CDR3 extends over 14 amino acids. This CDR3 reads CASSYSGQGAEQYF. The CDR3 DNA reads TGTGCCAGCAGTTACAGTGGACAGGGGGCCGAGCAGTACTTC.

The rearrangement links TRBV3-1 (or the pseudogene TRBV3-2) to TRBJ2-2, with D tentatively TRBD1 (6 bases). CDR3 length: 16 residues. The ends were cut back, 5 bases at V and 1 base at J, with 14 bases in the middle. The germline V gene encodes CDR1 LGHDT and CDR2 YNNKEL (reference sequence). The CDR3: CASSLNRVENTGELFF. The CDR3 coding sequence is TGTGCCAGCAGCTTGAACAGGGTTGAGAACACCGGGGAGCTGTTTTTT.

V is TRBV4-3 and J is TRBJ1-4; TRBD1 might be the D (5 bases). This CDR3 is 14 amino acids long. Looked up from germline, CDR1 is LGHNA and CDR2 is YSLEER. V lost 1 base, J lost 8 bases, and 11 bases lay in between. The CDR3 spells CASSQGGRGEKLFF. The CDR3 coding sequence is TGCGCCAGCAGCCAAGGTGGTAGGGGCGAAAAACTGTTTTTT.

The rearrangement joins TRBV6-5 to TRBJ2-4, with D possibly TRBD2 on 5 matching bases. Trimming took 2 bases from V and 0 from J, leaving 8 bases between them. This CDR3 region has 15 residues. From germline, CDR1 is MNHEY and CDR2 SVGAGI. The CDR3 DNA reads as TGTGCCAGCAGTTACGTCGGACTAGCCAAAAACATTCAGTACTTC. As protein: CASSYVGLAKNIQYF.

CDR3 nucleotide sequence: TGTGCCAGTAGCACCGGACGGGGTTTGGGGACCTACGAGCAGTACTTC. It translates to CASSTGRGLGTYEQYF. The chain combines TRBV19 with TRBJ2-7, with D possibly matching TRBD2 (5 bases). Germline-derived CDR1 and CDR2 are LNHDA and SQIVND (reference sequence). The CDR3 has 16 residues. V lost 6 bases to trimming and J lost 2 bases, with 20 bases between them.

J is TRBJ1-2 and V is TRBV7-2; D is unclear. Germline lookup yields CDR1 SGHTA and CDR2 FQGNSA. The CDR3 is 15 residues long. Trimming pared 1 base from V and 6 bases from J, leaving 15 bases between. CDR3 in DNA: TGTGCCAGCAGCTTAGAACGAGGGAACCCCGATGGCTACACCTTC. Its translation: CASSLERGNPDGYTF.

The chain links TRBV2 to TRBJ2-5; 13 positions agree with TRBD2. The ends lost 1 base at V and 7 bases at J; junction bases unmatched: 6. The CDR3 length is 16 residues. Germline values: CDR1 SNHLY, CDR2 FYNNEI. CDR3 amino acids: CASSEGLTSGGATQYF. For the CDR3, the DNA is TGTGCCAGCAGTGAAGGCCTAACTAGCGGGGGGGCGACCCAGTACTTC.

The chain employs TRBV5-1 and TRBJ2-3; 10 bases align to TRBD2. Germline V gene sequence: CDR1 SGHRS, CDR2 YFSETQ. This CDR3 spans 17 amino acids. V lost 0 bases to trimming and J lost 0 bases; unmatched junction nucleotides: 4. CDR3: CASSLAQLAGSTDTQYF. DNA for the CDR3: TGCGCCAGCAGCTTGGCCCAACTAGCGGGGAGCACAGATACGCAGTATTTT.

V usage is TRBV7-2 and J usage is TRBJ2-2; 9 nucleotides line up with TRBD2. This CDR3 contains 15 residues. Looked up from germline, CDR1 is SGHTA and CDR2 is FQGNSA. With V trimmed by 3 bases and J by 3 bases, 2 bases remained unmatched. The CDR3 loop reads CASSLGGRDTGELFF. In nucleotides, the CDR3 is TGTGCCAGCAGCTTGGGCGGGAGGGACACCGGGGAGCTGTTTTTT. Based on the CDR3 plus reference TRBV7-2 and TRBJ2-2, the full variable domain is GAGVSQSPSNKVTEKGKDVELRCDPISGHTALYWYRQSLGQGLEFLIYFQGNSAPDKSGLPSDRFSAERTGGSVSTLTIQRTQQEDSAVYLCASSLGGRDTGELFFGEGSRLTVL.

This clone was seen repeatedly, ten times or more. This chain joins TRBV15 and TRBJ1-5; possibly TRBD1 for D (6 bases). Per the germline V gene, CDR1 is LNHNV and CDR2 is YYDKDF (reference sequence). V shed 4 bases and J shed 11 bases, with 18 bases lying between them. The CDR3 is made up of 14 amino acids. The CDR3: CATSTRDTLRAQHF. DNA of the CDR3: TGTGCCACCAGCACCCGGGACACCCTGAGGGCCCAGCATTTT.

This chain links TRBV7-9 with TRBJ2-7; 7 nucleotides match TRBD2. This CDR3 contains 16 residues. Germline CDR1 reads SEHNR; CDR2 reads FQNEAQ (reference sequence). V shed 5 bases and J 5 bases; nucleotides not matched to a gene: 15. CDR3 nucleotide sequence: TGTGCCAGCAGCCCCTTGGGAGGGGCAGCAATCCACGAGCAGTACTTC. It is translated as CASSPLGGAAIHEQYF.

The CDR3 region is CASSLVSGVNQPQHF. In DNA form, the CDR3 reads TGTGCCAGCAGCTTAGTCTCAGGGGTTAATCAGCCCCAGCATTTT. The chain uses TRBV7-2 and TRBJ1-5; D possibly corresponds to TRBD1 (6 bases). Germline CDR1 reads SGHTA; CDR2 reads FQGNSA. This CDR3 contains 15 residues. V dropped 1 base and J dropped 4 bases, with 11 bases sitting between them.

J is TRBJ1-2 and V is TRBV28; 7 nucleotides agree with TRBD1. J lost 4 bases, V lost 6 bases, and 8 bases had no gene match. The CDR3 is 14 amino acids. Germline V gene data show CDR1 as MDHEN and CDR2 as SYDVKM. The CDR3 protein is CASSTGVGSYGYTF. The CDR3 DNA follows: TGTGCCAGCAGCACAGGGGTGGGGAGCTATGGCTACACCTTC.

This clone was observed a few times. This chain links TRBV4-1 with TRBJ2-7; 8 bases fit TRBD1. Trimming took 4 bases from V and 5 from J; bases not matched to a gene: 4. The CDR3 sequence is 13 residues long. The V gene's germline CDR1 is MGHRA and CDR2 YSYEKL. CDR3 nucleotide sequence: TGCGCCAGCAGCCTAAAACAGGGGGACGAGCAGTACTTC. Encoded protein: CASSLKQGDEQYF.

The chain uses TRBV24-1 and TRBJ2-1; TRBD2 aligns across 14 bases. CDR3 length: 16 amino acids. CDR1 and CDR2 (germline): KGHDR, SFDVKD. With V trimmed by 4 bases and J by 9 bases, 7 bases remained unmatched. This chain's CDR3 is CATSDTTSGGAVEQFF. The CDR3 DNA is TGTGCCACCAGTGACACGACTAGCGGGGGGGCGGTTGAGCAGTTCTTC.

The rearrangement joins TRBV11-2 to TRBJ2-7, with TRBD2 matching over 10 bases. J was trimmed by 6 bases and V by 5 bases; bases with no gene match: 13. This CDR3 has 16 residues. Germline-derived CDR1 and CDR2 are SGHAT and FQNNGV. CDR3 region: CASSRSGSGGLVEQYF. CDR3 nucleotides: TGTGCCAGCAGCCGCAGTGGTAGCGGGGGGTTGGTCGAGCAGTACTTC.

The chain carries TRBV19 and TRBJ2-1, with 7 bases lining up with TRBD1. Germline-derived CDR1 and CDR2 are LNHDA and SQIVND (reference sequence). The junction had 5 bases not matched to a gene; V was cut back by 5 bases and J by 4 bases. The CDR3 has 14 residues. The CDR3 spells CASSPGTEYNEQFF. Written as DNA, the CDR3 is TGTGCCAGTAGTCCCGGGACAGAATACAATGAGCAGTTCTTC. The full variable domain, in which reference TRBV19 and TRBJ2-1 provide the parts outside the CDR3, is DGGITQSPKYLFRKEGQNVTLSCEQNLNHDAMYWYRQDPGQGLRLIYYSQIVNDFQKGDIAEGYSVSREKKESFPLTVTSAQKNPTAFYLCASSPGTEYNEQFFGPGTRLTVL.

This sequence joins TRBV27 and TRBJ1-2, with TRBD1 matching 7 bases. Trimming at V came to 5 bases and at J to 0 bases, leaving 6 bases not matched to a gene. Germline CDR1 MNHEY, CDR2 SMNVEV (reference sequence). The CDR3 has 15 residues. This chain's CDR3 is CASSATGDSNYGYTF. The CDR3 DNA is TGTGCCAGCAGTGCCACAGGGGATTCTAACTATGGCTACACCTTC.